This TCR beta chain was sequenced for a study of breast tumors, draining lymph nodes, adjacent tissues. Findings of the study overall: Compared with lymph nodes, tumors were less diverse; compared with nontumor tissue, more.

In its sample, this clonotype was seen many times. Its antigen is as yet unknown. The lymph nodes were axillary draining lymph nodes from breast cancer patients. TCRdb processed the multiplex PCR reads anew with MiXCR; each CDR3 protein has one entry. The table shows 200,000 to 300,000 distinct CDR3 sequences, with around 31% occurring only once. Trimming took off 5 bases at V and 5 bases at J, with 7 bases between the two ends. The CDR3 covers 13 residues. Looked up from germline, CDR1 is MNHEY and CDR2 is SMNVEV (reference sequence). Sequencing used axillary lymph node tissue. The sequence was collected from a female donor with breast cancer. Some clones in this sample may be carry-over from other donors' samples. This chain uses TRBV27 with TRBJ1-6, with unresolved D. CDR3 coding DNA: TGTGCCAGCAGTGAACCTAATAATTCACCCCTCCACTTT. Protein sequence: CASSEPNNSPLHF.